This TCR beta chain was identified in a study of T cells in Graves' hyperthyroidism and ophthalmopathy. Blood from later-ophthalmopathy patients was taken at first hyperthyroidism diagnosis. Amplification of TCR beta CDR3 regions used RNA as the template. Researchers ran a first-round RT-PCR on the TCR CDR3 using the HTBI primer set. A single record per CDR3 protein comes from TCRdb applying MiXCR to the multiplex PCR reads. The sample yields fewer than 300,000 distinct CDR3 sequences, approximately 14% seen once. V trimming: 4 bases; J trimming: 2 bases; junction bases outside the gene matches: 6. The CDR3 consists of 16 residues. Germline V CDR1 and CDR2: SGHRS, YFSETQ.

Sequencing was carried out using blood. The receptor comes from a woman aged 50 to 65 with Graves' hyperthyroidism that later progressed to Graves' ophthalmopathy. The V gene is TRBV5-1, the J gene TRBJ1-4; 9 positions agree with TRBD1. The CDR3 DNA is TGCGCCAGCAGCCGGGGACAGGGCTTCACTAATGAAAAACTGTTTTTT. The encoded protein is CASSRGQGFTNEKLFF.